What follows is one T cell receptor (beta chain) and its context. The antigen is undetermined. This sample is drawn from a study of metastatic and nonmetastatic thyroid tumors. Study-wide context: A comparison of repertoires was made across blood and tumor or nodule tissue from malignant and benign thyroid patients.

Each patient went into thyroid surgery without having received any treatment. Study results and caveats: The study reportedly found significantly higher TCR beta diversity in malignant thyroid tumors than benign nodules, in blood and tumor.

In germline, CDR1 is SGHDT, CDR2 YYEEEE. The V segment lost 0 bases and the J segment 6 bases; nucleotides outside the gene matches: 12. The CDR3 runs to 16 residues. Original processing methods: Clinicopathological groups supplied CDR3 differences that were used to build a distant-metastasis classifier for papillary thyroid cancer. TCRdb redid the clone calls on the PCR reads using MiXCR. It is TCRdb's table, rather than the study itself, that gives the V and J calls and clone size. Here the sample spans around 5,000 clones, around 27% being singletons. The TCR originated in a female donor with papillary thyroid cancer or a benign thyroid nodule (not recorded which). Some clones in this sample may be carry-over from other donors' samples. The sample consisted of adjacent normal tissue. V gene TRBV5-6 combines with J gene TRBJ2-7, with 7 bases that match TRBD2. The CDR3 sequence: CASSLAGRGVAGEQYF. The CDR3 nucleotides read TGTGCCAGCAGCTTGGCCGGTCGAGGGGTAGCGGGCGAGCAGTACTTC.